This TCR beta chain came from a study of T cell repertoires in cytomegalovirus infection. Study at large: Selection of CMV epitopes for the study included recently identified HLA-C-restricted and well-studied HLA-B-restricted ones. Public TCR beta signatures provided an indication of both CMV infection and a matching HLA type. Study outcomes and limitations: Within the response measured ex vivo, HLA-C-restricted CMV-specific TCR beta clonotypes were dominant. CMV carriers having the relevant HLA were flagged by cumulative public TCR beta family frequency.

By frequency in the sample, this clonotype is medium-sized (0.01 to 0.1%). Its target is not known. TCRdb itself ran the reads through MiXCR, one entry per CDR3 protein. Among roughly 120,000 distinct CDR3 sequences listed, approximately 30% were seen once. Trimming removed 4 bases at V and 0 bases at J, with 16 bases between. Per germline, CDR1 MNHEY and CDR2 SMNVEV (reference sequence). The CDR3 sequence is 17 residues long. This TCR derives from a human donor in good health (CMV status not recorded). Some clones in this sample may be carry-over from other donors' samples. J is TRBJ2-1 and V is TRBV27, with TRBD2 as a possible D gene (7 bases). The specimen comprised CD8+ T cells from cultured PBMCs, sampled from culture after CMV antigen stimulation. This CDR3 is CASSSGGGGSSYNEQFF. As DNA, the CDR3 is TGTGCCAGCAGTTCGGGGGGCGGCGGGAGCTCCTACAATGAGCAGTTCTTC.